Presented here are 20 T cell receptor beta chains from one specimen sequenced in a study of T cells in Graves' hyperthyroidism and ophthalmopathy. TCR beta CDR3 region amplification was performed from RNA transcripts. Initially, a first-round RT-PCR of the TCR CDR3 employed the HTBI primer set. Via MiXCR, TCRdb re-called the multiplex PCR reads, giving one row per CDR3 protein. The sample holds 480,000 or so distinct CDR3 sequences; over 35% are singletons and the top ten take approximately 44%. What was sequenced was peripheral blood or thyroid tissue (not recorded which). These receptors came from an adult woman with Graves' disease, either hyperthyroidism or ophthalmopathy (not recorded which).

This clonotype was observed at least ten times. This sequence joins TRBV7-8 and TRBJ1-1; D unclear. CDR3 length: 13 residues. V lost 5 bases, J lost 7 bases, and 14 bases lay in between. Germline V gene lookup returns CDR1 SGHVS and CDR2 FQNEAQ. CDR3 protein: CASSTRMGGEAFF. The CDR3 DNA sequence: TGTGCCAGCAGCACTCGGATGGGCGGTGAAGCTTTCTTT.

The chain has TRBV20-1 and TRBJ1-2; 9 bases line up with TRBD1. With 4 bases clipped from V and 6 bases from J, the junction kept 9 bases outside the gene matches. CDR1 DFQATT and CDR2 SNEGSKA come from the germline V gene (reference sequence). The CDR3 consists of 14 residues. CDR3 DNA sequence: TGCAGTGCTACTTTCCGGGACAGGGACGATGGCTACACCTTC. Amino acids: CSATFRDRDDGYTF.

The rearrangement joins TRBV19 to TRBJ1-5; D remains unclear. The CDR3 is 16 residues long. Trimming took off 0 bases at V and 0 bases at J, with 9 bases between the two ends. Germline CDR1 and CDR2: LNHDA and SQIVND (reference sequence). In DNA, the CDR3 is TGTGCCAGTAGTATAGACGCACAGAATAGCAATCAGCCCCAGCATTTT. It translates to CASSIDAQNSNQPQHF.

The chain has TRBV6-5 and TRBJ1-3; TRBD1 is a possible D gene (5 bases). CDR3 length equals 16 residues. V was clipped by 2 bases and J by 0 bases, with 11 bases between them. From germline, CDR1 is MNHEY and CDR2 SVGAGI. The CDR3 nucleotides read TGTGCCAGCAGTTACCACGACAGAAACTCTGGAAACACCATATATTTT. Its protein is CASSYHDRNSGNTIYF.

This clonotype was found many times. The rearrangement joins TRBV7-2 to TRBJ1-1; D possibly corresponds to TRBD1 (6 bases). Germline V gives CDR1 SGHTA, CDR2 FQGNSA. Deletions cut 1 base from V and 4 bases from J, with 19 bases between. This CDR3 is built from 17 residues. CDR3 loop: CASSLGPLTGLGTEAFF. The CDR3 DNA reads TGTGCCAGCAGCTTAGGCCCGTTGACAGGTCTGGGCACTGAAGCTTTCTTT.

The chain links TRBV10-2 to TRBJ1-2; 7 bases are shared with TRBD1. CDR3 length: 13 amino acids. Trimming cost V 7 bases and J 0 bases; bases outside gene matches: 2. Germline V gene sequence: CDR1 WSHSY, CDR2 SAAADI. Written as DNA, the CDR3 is TGCGCCAGCAAGGGGGCAACTAACTATGGCTACACCTTC. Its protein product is CASKGATNYGYTF.

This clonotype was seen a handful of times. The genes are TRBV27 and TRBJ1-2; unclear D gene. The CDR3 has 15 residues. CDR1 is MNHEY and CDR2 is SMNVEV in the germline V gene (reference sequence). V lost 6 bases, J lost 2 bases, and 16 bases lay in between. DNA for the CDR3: TGTGCCAGCAGGAGTATTGGACGGAGCAACTATGGCTACACCTTC. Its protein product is CASRSIGRSNYGYTF.

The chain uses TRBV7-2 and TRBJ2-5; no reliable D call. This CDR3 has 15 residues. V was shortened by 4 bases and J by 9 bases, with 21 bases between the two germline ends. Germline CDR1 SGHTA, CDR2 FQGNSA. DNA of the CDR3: TGTGCCAGCAGCTCTCTGAGTACAGCCCAAAAGGCCCAGTACTTC. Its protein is CASSSLSTAQKAQYF. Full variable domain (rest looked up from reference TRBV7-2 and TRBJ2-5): GAGVSQSPSNKVTEKGKDVELRCDPISGHTALYWYRQSLGQGLEFLIYFQGNSAPDKSGLPSDRFSAERTGGSVSTLTIQRTQQEDSAVYLCASSSLSTAQKAQYFGPGTRLLVL.

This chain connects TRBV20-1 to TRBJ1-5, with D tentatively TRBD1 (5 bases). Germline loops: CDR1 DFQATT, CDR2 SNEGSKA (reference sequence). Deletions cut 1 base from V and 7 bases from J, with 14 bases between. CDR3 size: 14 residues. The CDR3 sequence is CSARATDQGQPQHF. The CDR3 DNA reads TGCAGTGCTAGAGCGACGGACCAGGGCCAGCCCCAGCATTTT.

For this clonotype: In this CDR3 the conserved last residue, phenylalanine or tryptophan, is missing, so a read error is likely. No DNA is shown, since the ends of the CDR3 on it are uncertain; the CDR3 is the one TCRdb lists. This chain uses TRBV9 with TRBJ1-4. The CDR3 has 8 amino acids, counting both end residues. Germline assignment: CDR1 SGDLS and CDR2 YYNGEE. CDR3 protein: CASSVAYG.

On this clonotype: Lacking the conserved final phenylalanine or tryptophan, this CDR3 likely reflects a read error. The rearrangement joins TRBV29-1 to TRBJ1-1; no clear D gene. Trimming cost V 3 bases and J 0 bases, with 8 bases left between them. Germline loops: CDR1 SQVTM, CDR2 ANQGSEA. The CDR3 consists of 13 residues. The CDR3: CSVDGHMNTEAFL. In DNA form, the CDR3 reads TGCAGCGTTGACGGCCATATGAACACTGAAGCTTTCCTT.

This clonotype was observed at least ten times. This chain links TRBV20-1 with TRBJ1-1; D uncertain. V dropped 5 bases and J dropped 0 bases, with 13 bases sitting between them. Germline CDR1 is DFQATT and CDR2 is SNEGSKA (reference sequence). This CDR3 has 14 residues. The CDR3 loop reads CSALPTVMNTEAFF. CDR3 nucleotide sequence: TGCAGTGCTCTACCCACAGTTATGAACACTGAAGCTTTCTTT.

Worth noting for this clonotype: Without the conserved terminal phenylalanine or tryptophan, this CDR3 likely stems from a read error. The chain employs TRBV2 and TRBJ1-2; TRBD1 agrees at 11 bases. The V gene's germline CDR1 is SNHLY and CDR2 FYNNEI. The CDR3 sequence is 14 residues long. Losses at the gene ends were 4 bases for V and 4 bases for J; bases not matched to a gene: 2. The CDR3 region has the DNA TGTGCCAGCAGTGCCGGGACAGGGGGCTATGGCTACACCTCC. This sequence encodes CASSAGTGGYGYTS.

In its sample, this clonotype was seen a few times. The CDR3 here is CASRLGQAYEQYF. CDR3 nucleotides: TGTGCCAGCAGACTCGGACAGGCCTACGAGCAGTACTTC. The rearrangement joins TRBV12-3 or TRBV12-4 to TRBJ2-7; 7 bases fit TRBD1. V shed 6 bases, J shed 2 bases, and the junction held 4 bases outside the gene matches. CDR3 length: 13 residues.

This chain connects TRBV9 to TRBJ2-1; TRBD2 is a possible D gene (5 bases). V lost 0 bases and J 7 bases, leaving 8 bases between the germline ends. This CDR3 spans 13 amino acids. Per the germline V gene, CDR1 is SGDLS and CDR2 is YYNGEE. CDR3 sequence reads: CASSVGSGNEQFF. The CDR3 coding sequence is TGTGCCAGCAGCGTAGGATCGGGAAATGAGCAGTTCTTC.

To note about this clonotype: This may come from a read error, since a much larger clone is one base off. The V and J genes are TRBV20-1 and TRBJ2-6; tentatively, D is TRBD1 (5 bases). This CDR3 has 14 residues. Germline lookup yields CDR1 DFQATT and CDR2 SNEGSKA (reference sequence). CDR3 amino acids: CSAPKYSGANVPTF. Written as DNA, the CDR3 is TGCAGTGCCCCAAAGTACTCTGGGGCCAACGTCCCGACTTTC.

CDR3 sequence: CSAPGQQGTYGYTF. The CDR3 bases are TGCAGTGCCCCAGGCCAACAGGGAACCTATGGCTACACCTTC. The V gene is TRBV20-1, the J gene TRBJ1-2; D may be TRBD1 (6 bases). This CDR3 contains 14 residues. Trimming removed 6 bases from V and 4 bases from J, with 18 bases in between. CDR1 and CDR2 (germline): DFQATT, SNEGSKA (reference sequence).

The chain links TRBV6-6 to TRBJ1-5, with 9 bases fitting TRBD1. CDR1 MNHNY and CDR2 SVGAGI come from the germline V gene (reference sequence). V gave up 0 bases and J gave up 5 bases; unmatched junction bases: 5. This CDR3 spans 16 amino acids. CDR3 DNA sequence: TGTGCCAGCAGTTACTCGACAGACAGGGGGTATCAGCCCCAGCATTTT. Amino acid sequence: CASSYSTDRGYQPQHF.

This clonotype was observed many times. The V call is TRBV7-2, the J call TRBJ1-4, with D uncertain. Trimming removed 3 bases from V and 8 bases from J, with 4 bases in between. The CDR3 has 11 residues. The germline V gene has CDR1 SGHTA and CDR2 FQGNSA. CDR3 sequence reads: CASSFREKLFF. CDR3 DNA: TGTGCCAGCAGCTTTAGGGAAAAACTGTTTTTT.

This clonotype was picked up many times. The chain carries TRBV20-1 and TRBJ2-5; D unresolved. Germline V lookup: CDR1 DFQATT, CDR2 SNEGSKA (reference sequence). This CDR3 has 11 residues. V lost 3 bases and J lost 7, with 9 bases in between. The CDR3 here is CSASSIGTQYF. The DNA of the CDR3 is TGCAGTGCTAGTTCTATCGGGACCCAGTACTTC.